This is a list of T cell receptor beta chains from one sample in a study of shared clonotypes between healthy human individuals. Assay: immunoSEQ multiplex PCR; the TCRdb copy retains only in-frame clones and omits some. This sample has about 1 million clones; around 76% occur once, and the top ten carry 1.4% to 1.5%. Sequencing was performed on memory CD4+ T cells sorted from blood. These receptor sequences come from a man in his late teens or twenties in good health. CDR3s include the opening cysteine and the closing phenylalanine or tryptophan. A D gene is named only where the DNA matches it firmly. Clone sizes are given selectively: once, few, many, or a class where the clone is expanded.

len	abundance	d_gene	j_gene	v_gene	CDR3aa	CDR3nt
16	-	-	TRBJ1-1	TRBV13	CASSLQQGGRNTEAFF	TGTGCCAGCAGCTTACAACAGGGTGGACGGAACACTGAAGCTTTCTTT
15	-	TRBD2	TRBJ2-7	TRBV5-6	CASSLGASGVYEQYF	TGTGCCAGCAGCCTGGGTGCGAGCGGGGTCTACGAGCAGTACTTC
12	-	-	TRBJ2-2	TRBV6-5	CASSTGPGELFF	TGTGCCAGCAGCACAGGGCCCGGGGAGCTGTTTTTT
15	-	-	TRBJ2-7	TRBV4-3	CASSRPNTRTYEQYF	TGCGCCAGCAGCCGCCCGAATACTAGGACCTACGAGCAGTACTTC
15	-	TRBD2	TRBJ2-3	TRBV27	CASSLGAGREDTQYF	TGTGCCAGCAGTTTGGGTGCAGGGCGGGAGGATACGCAGTATTTT
15	-	-	TRBJ2-2	TRBV5-3	CASSPAEGGTGELFF	TGTGCCTCATCCCCAGCGGAGGGTGGTACCGGGGAGCTGTTTTTT
16	-	TRBD2	TRBJ2-5	TRBV7-9	CASSLGSGGVQETQYF	TGTGCCAGCAGCTTAGGGAGCGGGGGGGTGCAAGAGACCCAGTACTTC
15	-	-	TRBJ1-1	TRBV6-1	CASSNDPTGGGEAFF	TGTGCCAGCAGCAACGACCCGACGGGGGGCGGTGAAGCTTTCTTT
15	-	-	TRBJ1-2	TRBV5-5	CASSLALEGRYGYTF	TGTGCCAGCAGCTTGGCCTTGGAGGGACGTTATGGCTACACCTTC
14	-	-	TRBJ2-3	TRBV5-1	CASSWGGSTDTQYF	TGCGCCAGCAGTTGGGGGGGCTCTACAGATACGCAGTATTTT
16	few	TRBD2	TRBJ2-3	TRBV5-8	CASLRLAGSSTDTQYF	TGTGCCAGCCTTCGACTAGCGGGGTCGAGCACAGATACGCAGTATTTT